These 29 T cell receptor beta chains came from one sample sequenced in a study of T cells in localized non-small cell lung cancer. Sequencing was performed with immunoSEQ multiplex PCR; in TCRdb, only in-frame clones are kept and a portion is missing. The table has about 7,000 clones, 23% seen once; the top ten hold 3.6%. Specimen: lung tumor tissue, collected before any cancer treatment. These receptors were obtained from a man aged 40 to 70 with stage III squamous cell lung carcinoma.

Only a few counts were recorded for this clone. The V gene is TRBV30, the J gene TRBJ2-5, with D hard to call. Germline V lookup: CDR1 GTSNPN, CDR2 SVGIG (reference sequence). CDR3 length: 12 amino acids. Trimming pared 5 bases from V and 1 base from J, leaving 8 bases between. The DNA for the CDR3 is TGTGCCTGGGGCCAGGCCCAAGAGACCCAGTACTTC. It yields the protein CAWGQAQETQYF.

This clone turned up a few times. V usage is TRBV11-3 and J usage is TRBJ2-1; 10 positions match TRBD2. This CDR3 has 16 residues. The germline V gene encodes CDR1 SGHNT and CDR2 YENEEA. The V and J ends lost 4 bases and 6 bases, in that order; junction bases with no gene match: 9. DNA for the CDR3: TGTGCCAGCAGCTCCCTACCGGGACTAGCGCCCAATGAGCAGTTCTTC. As protein: CASSSLPGLAPNEQFF.

The sample holds a few counts of this clone. V usage is TRBV9 and J usage is TRBJ2-5, with 8 bases matching TRBD2. CDR1 and CDR2 (germline): SGDLS, YYNGEE. Germline trimming cut 5 bases from V and 7 bases from J; bases unmatched to any gene: 10. This CDR3 comprises 14 residues. The CDR3 here is CASSGGTRGVTQYF. In DNA form, the CDR3 reads TGTGCCAGCAGTGGCGGGACTAGGGGGGTGACCCAGTACTTC.

In DNA form, the CDR3 reads TGTGCCAGCAGTAAAAGCGGTTACAATGAGCAGTTCTTC. It codes for CASSKSGYNEQFF. The rearrangement joins TRBV6-8 to TRBJ2-1, with D possibly TRBD2 on 5 matching bases. The V end was cut by 5 bases, the J end by 4 bases, with 9 bases between. The CDR3 has 13 amino acids. Germline CDR1 and CDR2: MNHGY and SAAAGT.

This clone was picked up a small number of times. V and J are TRBV12-2 and TRBJ2-6. TRBV12-2 is noted as a pseudogene. There are 14 residues in the CDR3. The CDR3 loop is CAATVSAGANVLTF. DNA for the CDR3: TGTGCCGCAACCGTCTCGGCAGGGGCCAACGTCCTGACTTTC.

This clone was picked up a small number of times. The chain joins TRBV11-3 to TRBJ2-3; 8 bases map to TRBD2. Germline values: CDR1 SGHNT, CDR2 YENEEA. There are 19 residues in the CDR3. The J segment lost 5 bases and the V segment lost 1 base, leaving 17 bases of the junction unmatched. Written as DNA, the CDR3 is TGTGCCAGCAGCTTAGTCTATGCATCGGCGGGGGGCCGAGGAGATACGCAGTATTTT. Translated: CASSLVYASAGGRGDTQYF.

This clone was picked up many times. The CDR3 DNA is TGTGCCAGCAGCCGGACAGGGTCTAACCCCTGGGACACTGAAGCTTTCTTT. Its translation: CASSRTGSNPWDTEAFF. J is TRBJ1-1 and V is TRBV11-3; TRBD1 aligns across 8 bases. V lost 5 bases, J lost 3 bases, and 14 bases stayed unmatched. The CDR3 is made up of 17 amino acids. Germline values: CDR1 SGHNT, CDR2 YENEEA.

This rearrangement joins TRBV6-8 to TRBJ2-1; 11 bases line up with TRBD2. CDR1 MNHGY and CDR2 SAAAGT come from the germline V gene. The CDR3 length is 15 residues. Unmatched junction bases numbered 3, after V lost 4 bases and J lost 4 bases. In nucleotides, the CDR3 is TGTGCCAGCAGTTCGACTAGCGGGGTTTACAATGAGCAGTTCTTC. Its protein product is CASSSTSGVYNEQFF.

The DNA for the CDR3 is TGTGCCAGTAGTACGGGACAGGGGTATAGCAATCAGCCCCAGCATTTT. Its protein product is CASSTGQGYSNQPQHF. The J gene is TRBJ1-5, the V gene TRBV19; 10 bases line up with TRBD1. V lost 4 bases, J lost 0 bases, and 3 bases stayed unmatched. CDR1 and CDR2 from the germline V gene are LNHDA and SQIVND (reference sequence). CDR3 length: 16 amino acids.

For the CDR3, the DNA is TGCGCCAGCAGGATAGAAATTTCAAACACTGAAGCTTTCTTT. It encodes CASRIEISNTEAFF. This sequence joins TRBV5-1 and TRBJ1-1; D unclear. The CDR3 is 14 residues long. The V gene's germline CDR1 is SGHRS and CDR2 YFSETQ. The germline V and J ends were trimmed by 5 bases and 2 bases, with 13 bases remaining between them.

This clone was seen a few times. V is TRBV11-3 and J is TRBJ2-7; tentatively, D is TRBD1 or TRBD2 (6 bases each). CDR1 and CDR2 (germline): SGHNT, YENEEA. Trimming removed 0 bases from V and 7 bases from J, with 13 bases in between. The CDR3 spans 14 residues. CDR3 in amino acids: CASSLDRGGGEQYF. Here the CDR3 DNA reads TGTGCCAGCAGCTTAGATCGTGGAGGGGGGGAGCAGTACTTC.

The chain combines TRBV19 with TRBJ1-3; D is possibly TRBD1 (6 bases). The CDR3 loop spans 15 amino acids. V was trimmed by 7 bases and J by 4 bases, leaving 17 bases between them. Germline V CDR1 and CDR2: LNHDA, SQIVND (reference sequence). CDR3 nucleotide sequence: TGTGCCAGTACCGCCAAAGGGGGTTTCGGAAACACCATATATTTT. The encoded protein is CASTAKGGFGNTIYF.

This clone has just a few counts. The rearrangement uses TRBV30 and TRBJ2-3, with 9 bases fitting TRBD2. The germline gives CDR1 GTSNPN, CDR2 SVGIG (reference sequence). CDR3 length: 15 amino acids. V lost 1 base, J lost 3 bases, and 5 bases stayed unmatched. CDR3 coding DNA: TGTGCCTGGAGTGCGCGGGGGGGCCTGACAGATACGCAGTATTTT. It is translated as CAWSARGGLTDTQYF.

By sample fraction, this clone is medium-sized. The V and J genes are TRBV9 and TRBJ2-3; 9 bases are a match to TRBD2. Germline V gene sequence: CDR1 SGDLS, CDR2 YYNGEE. V gave up 0 bases and J gave up 0 bases; unmatched junction bases: 2. This CDR3 has 16 residues. The CDR3 DNA is TGTGCCAGCAGCGTAGGGACTAGCGTTAGCACAGATACGCAGTATTTT. Protein product: CASSVGTSVSTDTQYF.

This clone was counted a few times. This CDR3 reads CAWTRTGGSPLHF. CDR3 DNA: TGTGCCTGGACCCGGACAGGGGGTTCACCCCTCCACTTT. This chain joins TRBV30 and TRBJ1-6, with 10 bases fitting TRBD1. Germline loops: CDR1 GTSNPN, CDR2 SVGIG (reference sequence). CDR3 size: 13 residues. The V and J ends lost 4 bases and 9 bases, in that order; junction bases with no gene match: 3.

To note about this clone: This CDR3 is also generated by other DNA sequences in the sample. This rearrangement joins TRBV30 to TRBJ2-5, with D uncertain. The V end was cut by 0 bases, the J end by 5 bases, with 4 bases between. This CDR3 spans 11 amino acids. Germline loops: CDR1 GTSNPN, CDR2 SVGIG (reference sequence). CDR3: CAWSVGETQYF. The CDR3 nucleotides read TGTGCCTGGAGTGTTGGGGAGACCCAGTACTTC. The full variable domain, completed using reference TRBV30 and TRBJ2-5, is SQTIHQWPATLVQPVGSPLSLECTVEGTSNPNLYWYRQAAGRGLQLLFYSVGIGQISSEVPQNLSASRPQDRQFILSSKKLLLSDSGFYLCAWSVGETQYFGPGTRLLVL.

The rearrangement links TRBV10-3 to TRBJ1-1, with 9 bases matching TRBD1. CDR1 is ENHRY and CDR2 is SYGVKD in the germline V gene. Trimming cost V 2 bases and J 4 bases; bases outside gene matches: 5. CDR3 length equals 15 residues. DNA for the CDR3: TGTGCCATCAGTGAGGAACAGGGGGCTGGCACTGAAGCTTTCTTT. Translated, it gives CAISEEQGAGTEAFF.

The sample holds a few counts of this clone. The junction differs from germline at one of its ends, possibly a read error. The J gene is TRBJ2-7, the V gene TRBV6-8; TRBD2 agrees at 7 bases. The CDR3 runs 14 residues. The V gene's germline CDR1 is MNHGY and CDR2 SAAAGT. CDR3 in DNA: TGTGCCATCAGTCCGGGGGGAGGGAGGAGGGAGCAGTACTTC. This sequence encodes CAISPGGGRREQYF.

This clone was seen at least ten times. Different DNA sequences within this sample yield the same CDR3. The chain's CDR3 is CASSRDRNYGYTF. Here the CDR3 DNA reads TGTGCCAGCAGTCGGGACCGAAACTATGGCTACACCTTC. This rearrangement joins TRBV6-8 to TRBJ1-2, with D tentatively TRBD1 (5 bases). Germline CDR1 is MNHGY and CDR2 is SAAAGT. CDR3 length: 13 residues. V gave up 5 bases and J gave up 2 bases, with 9 bases separating them.

CDR3 protein: CASSPRQGPTTNEKLFF. Here the CDR3 DNA reads TGTGCCAGCAGCCCTCGACAGGGACCTACGACTAATGAAAAACTGTTTTTT. V gene TRBV11-3 combines with J gene TRBJ1-4; 7 bases line up with TRBD1. J was trimmed by 2 bases and V by 5 bases; bases with no gene match: 11. Germline V gives CDR1 SGHNT, CDR2 YENEEA. The CDR3 sequence is 17 residues long.

This clone was seen more than once but under ten times. The chain carries TRBV10-3 and TRBJ2-7, with D perhaps given as TRBD1 or TRBD2 (5 bases each). The CDR3 has 16 residues. The V gene lost 0 bases and the J gene lost 2 bases, with 14 bases spanning the gap. Germline CDR1 and CDR2: ENHRY and SYGVKD. The CDR3 loop reads CAISESERGPPYEQYF. The CDR3 bases are TGTGCCATCAGTGAGTCAGAGAGGGGTCCTCCCTACGAGCAGTACTTC.

The chain combines TRBV11-3 with TRBJ1-4, with 7 bases identical to TRBD1. V lost 7 bases and J lost 6; bases outside the gene matches: 8. From germline, CDR1 is SGHNT and CDR2 YENEEA. This CDR3 comprises 14 residues. CDR3 sequence: CASKPGRGDEKLFF. CDR3 bases: TGTGCCAGCAAGCCCGGCAGGGGGGATGAAAAACTGTTTTTT. The whole variable domain, remainder taken from reference TRBV11-3 and TRBJ1-4, is EAGVVQSPRYKIIEKKQPVAFWCNPISGHNTLYWYLQNLGQGPELLIRYENEEAVDDSQLPKDRFSAERLKGVDSTLKIQPAELGDSAVYLCASKPGRGDEKLFFGSGTQLSVL.

The chain links TRBV6-8 to TRBJ1-1; D is undetermined. Per the germline V gene, CDR1 is MNHGY and CDR2 is SAAAGT. V lost 0 bases and J lost 0, with 11 bases in between. The CDR3 consists of 16 residues. The CDR3, as DNA: TGTGCCAGCAGTTACTCGGCAGTCCCCGTGAACACTGAAGCTTTCTTT. Translating it yields CASSYSAVPVNTEAFF.

V is TRBV19 and J is TRBJ2-2; 7 nucleotides match TRBD1. Germline assignment: CDR1 LNHDA and CDR2 SQIVND (reference sequence). The CDR3 extends over 14 amino acids. Trimming removed 5 bases from V and 5 bases from J; junction bases left unmatched: 5. CDR3 region: CASSGQVWTGELFF. The CDR3, as DNA: TGTGCCAGTAGTGGACAGGTGTGGACCGGGGAGCTGTTTTTT. Complete variable domain (other parts from reference TRBV19 and TRBJ2-2): DGGITQSPKYLFRKEGQNVTLSCEQNLNHDAMYWYRQDPGQGLRLIYYSQIVNDFQKGDIAEGYSVSREKKESFPLTVTSAQKNPTAFYLCASSGQVWTGELFFGEGSRLTVL.

The chain couples TRBV15 to TRBJ2-1; D is unclear. The CDR3 runs 14 residues. CDR1 is LNHNV and CDR2 is YYDKDF in the germline V gene (reference sequence). Trimming cost V 0 bases and J 2 bases, with 5 bases left between them. The CDR3 region is CATSREGPYNEQFF. CDR3 in DNA: TGTGCCACCAGCAGAGAAGGGCCCTACAATGAGCAGTTCTTC.

The chain recombines TRBV15 with TRBJ1-2; TRBD1 might be the D (5 bases). The germline gives CDR1 LNHNV, CDR2 YYDKDF (reference sequence). The germline V and J ends were trimmed by 2 bases and 4 bases, with 23 bases remaining between them. The CDR3 totals 18 residues. The CDR3 spells CATSRPGTRLNRGYGYTF. CDR3 sequence (DNA): TGTGCCACCAGCAGACCGGGGACGCGTCTCAATCGAGGCTATGGCTACACCTTC.

By share, this clone counts as medium-sized. This sequence joins TRBV11-3 and TRBJ2-3; D assignment may be TRBD1 or TRBD2 (6 bases each). The CDR3 runs 17 residues. Germline V gene data show CDR1 as SGHNT and CDR2 as YENEEA. V lost 4 bases and J lost 0, with 17 bases in between. The CDR3 sequence is CASSYNVGGRSTDTQYF. The CDR3 bases are TGTGCCAGCAGCTATAACGTGGGGGGCCGAAGCACAGATACGCAGTATTTT.

This clone appeared a few times. The chain carries TRBV6-8 and TRBJ2-1, with a tentative D call TRBD1 (6 bases). Trimming took 7 bases from V and 8 from J, leaving 18 bases between them. In germline, CDR1 is MNHGY, CDR2 SAAAGT. The CDR3 runs to 14 residues. CDR3 in DNA: TGTGCCAGCATCCAGGGGAATTTAGGGCATGAGCAGTTCTTC. This translates into CASIQGNLGHEQFF.

This chain connects TRBV10-2 to TRBJ2-6; either TRBD1 or TRBD2 may supply D (5 bases each). The V gene's germline CDR1 is WSHSY and CDR2 SAAADI. Trimming left V 6 bases short and J 0 bases short, with 15 bases between. The CDR3 sequence is 17 residues long. The CDR3 sequence: CASRRDLVASGANVLTF. DNA of the CDR3: TGCGCCAGCAGGAGGGACCTCGTAGCCTCTGGGGCCAACGTCCTGACTTTC.